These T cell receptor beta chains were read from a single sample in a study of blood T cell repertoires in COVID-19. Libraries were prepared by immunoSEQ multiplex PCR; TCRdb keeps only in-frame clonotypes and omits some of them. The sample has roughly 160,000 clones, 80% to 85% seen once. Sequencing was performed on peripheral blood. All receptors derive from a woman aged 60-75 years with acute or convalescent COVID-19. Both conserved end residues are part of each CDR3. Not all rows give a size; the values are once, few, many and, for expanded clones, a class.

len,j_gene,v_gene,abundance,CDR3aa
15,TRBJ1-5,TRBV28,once,CASSLTGAPNQPQHF
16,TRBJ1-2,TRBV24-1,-,CATSDLPGQGADGYTF
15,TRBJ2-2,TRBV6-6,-,CASSYSTGVNGELFF
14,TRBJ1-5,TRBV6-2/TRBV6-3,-,CASSYSTAGQPQHF
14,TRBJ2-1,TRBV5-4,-,CASSGGGAVDEQFF
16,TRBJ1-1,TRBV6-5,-,CASSYRAGGVRTEAFF
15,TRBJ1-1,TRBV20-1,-,CSASTQGAGSTEAFF
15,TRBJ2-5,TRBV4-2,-,CASSQGLSSQETQYF
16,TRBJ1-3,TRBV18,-,CASSSGTGASGNTIYF
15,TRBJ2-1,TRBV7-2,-,CASSLEAGGPNEQFF
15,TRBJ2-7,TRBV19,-,CASSKQGLGTYEQYF
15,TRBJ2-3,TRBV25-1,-,CASSDLAGIADTQYF
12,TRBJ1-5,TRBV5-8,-,CASSFPNQPQHF
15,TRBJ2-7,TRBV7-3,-,CASSPTGGETYEQYF
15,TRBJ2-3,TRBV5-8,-,CASSLGRGGADTQYF
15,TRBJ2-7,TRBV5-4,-,CASSGSGTGYYEQYF
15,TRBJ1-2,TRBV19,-,CASSIGTGGLYGYTF
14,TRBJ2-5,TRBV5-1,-,CASSVPGQLETQYF
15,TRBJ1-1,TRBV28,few,CASSTGTASNTEAFF
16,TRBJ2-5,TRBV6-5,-,CASSYAGTGRQETQYF
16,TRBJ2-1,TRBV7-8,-,CASSLFQAGGYNEQFF
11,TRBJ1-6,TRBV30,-,CAWSAPLSLHF
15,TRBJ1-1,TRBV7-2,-,CASSLGAGVLAEAFF
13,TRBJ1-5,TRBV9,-,CASSGAGGQPQHF
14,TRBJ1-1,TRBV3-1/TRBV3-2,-,CASSLGQSGTEAFF
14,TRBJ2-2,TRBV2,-,CASSNPRGIGELFF
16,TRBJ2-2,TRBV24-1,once,CATSDNAGFDTGELFF
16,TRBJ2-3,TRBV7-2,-,CASSLSAGGRTDTQYF
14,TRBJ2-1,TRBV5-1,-,CASSLDRVGNEQFF
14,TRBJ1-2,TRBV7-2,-,CASSPPRDRDGYTF
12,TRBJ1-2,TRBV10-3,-,CAIADRGYGYTF
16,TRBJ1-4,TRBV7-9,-,CASSLAMDRGGEKLFF
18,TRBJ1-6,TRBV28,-,CASSSYRASSSYNSPLHF
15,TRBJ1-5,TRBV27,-,CASSSLGGRNQPQHF
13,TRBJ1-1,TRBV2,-,CASSPSGNTEAFF
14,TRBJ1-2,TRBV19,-,CASSASPGVHGYTF
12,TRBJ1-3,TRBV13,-,CASSLQGNTIYF
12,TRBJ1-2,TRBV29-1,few,CSVQQGADGYTF
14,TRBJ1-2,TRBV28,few,CASSFRQGNYGYTF
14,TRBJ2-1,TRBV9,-,CASSVGQGVNEQFF
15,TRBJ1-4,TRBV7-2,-,CASSLVGATNEKLFF
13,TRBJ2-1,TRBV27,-,CASSLGQYNEQFF
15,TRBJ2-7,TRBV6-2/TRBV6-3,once,CASSYLESPPNEQYF
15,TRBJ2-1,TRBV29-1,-,CSVGSLLSSYNEQFF
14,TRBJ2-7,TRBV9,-,CASSPSWADYEQYF
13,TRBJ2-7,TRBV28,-,CASSLRATGEQYF
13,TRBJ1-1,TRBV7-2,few,CASSSTGVSRAFF
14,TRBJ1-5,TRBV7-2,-,CASSSRGGNQPQHF
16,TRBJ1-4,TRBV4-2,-,CASSPGRGPTNEKLFF
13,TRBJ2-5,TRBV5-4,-,CASSHPGRETQYF
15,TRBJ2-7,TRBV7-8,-,CASSLGMGSGYEQYF